This T cell receptor (beta chain) derives from a study of OX40 agonist ivuxolimab in advanced cancers. Here immunoSEQ multiplex PCR was the method, and the copy in TCRdb shows in-frame clones only, minus some. Of roughly 93,000 clones listed, 70% to 85% are singletons. The germline V and J ends were trimmed by 6 bases and 1 base, with 7 bases remaining between them. The CDR3 spans 12 residues. From germline, CDR1 is WSHSY and CDR2 SAAADI. The V call is TRBV10-2, the J call TRBJ2-7; D might be TRBD2 (5 bases). The sequence was collected from an adult with an advanced solid tumor such as melanoma, head and neck, liver or kidney cancer. Sample: CD4+ or CD8+ T cells sorted from blood, taken in a trial of the OX40 agonist ivuxolimab. The CDR3 reads CASSWTSYEQYF. CDR3 sequence (DNA): TGCGCCAGCAGCTGGACTTCCTACGAGCAGTACTTC.